The 2 T cell receptor beta chains listed next were all sequenced from one sample in a study of blood T cell repertoires in COVID-19. The repertoire was sequenced with immunoSEQ multiplex PCR; TCRdb's copy has only in-frame clones and lacks some. The data contain roughly 140,000 clones, roughly 80% of them singletons. Sequenced sample: PBMCs or T cells enriched from blood (not recorded which). These receptors were obtained from a woman between 18 and 29 years old who had been exposed to COVID-19.

The rearrangement joins TRBV18 to TRBJ1-2, with D unclear. Germline V gene sequence: CDR1 KGHSH, CDR2 LQKENI. This CDR3 is 13 amino acids long. V was clipped by 2 bases and J by 4 bases, with 8 bases between them. CDR3 bases: TGTGCCAGCTCACCATCCTCCCCCTATGGCTACACCTTC. As protein: CASSPSSPYGYTF.

This chain joins TRBV6-6 and TRBJ1-6, with D uncertain. CDR3 size: 15 residues. Germline lookup yields CDR1 MNHNY and CDR2 SVGAGI (reference sequence). Trimming cost V 11 bases and J 3 bases, with 17 bases left between them. The CDR3 bases are TGTGCCTCGGTCGGGTCCCGAGGCTATAATTCACCCCTCCACTTT. The encoded protein is CASVGSRGYNSPLHF.